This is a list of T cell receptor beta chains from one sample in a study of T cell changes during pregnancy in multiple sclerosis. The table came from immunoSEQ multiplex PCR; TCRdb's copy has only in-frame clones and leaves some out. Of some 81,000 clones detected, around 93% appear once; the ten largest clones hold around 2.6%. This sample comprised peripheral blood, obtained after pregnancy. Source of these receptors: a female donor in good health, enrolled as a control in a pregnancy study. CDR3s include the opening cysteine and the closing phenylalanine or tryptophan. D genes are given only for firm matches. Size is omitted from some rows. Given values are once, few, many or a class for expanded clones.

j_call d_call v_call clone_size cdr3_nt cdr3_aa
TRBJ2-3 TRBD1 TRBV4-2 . TGTGCCAGCAGCCCAACCGGGACAGGAAACACAGATACGCAGTATTTT CASSPTGTGNTDTQYF
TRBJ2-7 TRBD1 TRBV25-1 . TGTGCCAGCAGAGGAGCGGACAGGGGTGAGCAGTACTTC CASRGADRGEQYF
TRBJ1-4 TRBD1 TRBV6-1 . TGTGCCAGCAGCGACAGGGTATACGAAAAACTGTTTTTT CASSDRVYEKLFF
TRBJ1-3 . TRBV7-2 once TGTGCCAGCAGCTTTGGGGCCCGAGTGCGATCCTCTGCAAACACCATATATTTT CASSFGARVRSSANTIYF
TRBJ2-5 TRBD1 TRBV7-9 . TGTGCCAGCAGCTTAGGGACAGGGGCGTACCAAGAGACCCAGTACTTC CASSLGTGAYQETQYF
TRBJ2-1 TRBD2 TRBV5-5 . TGTGCCAGCAGCTTGGATAGCGGGAGATACGCCAATGAGCAGTTCTTC CASSLDSGRYANEQFF
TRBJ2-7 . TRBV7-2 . TGTGCCAGCAGCTTAGGGGCGAGCGCGGGGCTAGCCCCCTACGAGCAGTACTTC CASSLGASAGLAPYEQYF
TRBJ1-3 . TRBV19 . TGTGCCAGTACCACAGGGGGAAACACCATATATTTT CASTTGGNTIYF
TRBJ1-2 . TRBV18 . TGTGCCAGCTCACCAGGACTGAACTATGGCTACACCTTC CASSPGLNYGYTF
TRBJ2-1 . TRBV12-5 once TGTGCTAGTGGTTTATCGAATGAGCAGTTCTTC CASGLSNEQFF
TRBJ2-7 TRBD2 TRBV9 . TGTGCCAGCTCCCACCCGAAACAAGGTCCGGGGGGGTCCTACGAGCAGTACTTC CASSHPKQGPGGSYEQYF
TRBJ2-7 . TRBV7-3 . TGTGCCAGCAGCTCAGTCGGGTCCCACGAGCAGTACTTC CASSSVGSHEQYF
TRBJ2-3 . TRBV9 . TGTGCCAGCAGCGGGCCGGGGGGCTCAGATACGCAGTATTTT CASSGPGGSDTQYF
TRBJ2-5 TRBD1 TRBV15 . TGTGCCACCAGCAGGGTTCCAGGGGGTCAAGAGACCCAGTACTTC CATSRVPGGQETQYF
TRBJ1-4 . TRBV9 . TGTGCCAGCAGCCCGGGGGGGGGAACGACAACTAATGAAAAACTGTTTTTT CASSPGGGTTTNEKLFF
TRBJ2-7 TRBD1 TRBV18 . TGTGCCAGCTCACCGGGACAGGGCCGGGGTGGCGAGCAGTACTTC CASSPGQGRGGEQYF
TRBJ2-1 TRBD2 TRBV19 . TGTGCGGCGGGAGGGTCCTACAATGAGCAGTTCTTC CAAGGSYNEQFF
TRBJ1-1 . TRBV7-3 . TGTGCCAGCAGCCAACAGGGGAACACTGAAGCTTTCTTT CASSQQGNTEAFF
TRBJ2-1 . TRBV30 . TGTGCCTGGAGTACTATTCGGTACGAGCAGTTCTTC CAWSTIRYEQFF
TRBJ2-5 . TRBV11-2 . TGTGCCAGCAGCTTAGTGGGTCAGCGGACCCAGTACTTC CASSLVGQRTQYF
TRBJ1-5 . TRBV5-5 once TGTGCCAGCAGCTCCGAAGGGGCCTATCAGCCCCAGCATTTT CASSSEGAYQPQHF
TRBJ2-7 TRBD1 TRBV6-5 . TGTGCCAGCAGCCCGACAGGGGAAGCCTACGAGCAGTACTTC CASSPTGEAYEQYF
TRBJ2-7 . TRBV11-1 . TGTGCCAGCAGCTTACGGCAGGGTGAAGACGAGCAGTACTTC CASSLRQGEDEQYF
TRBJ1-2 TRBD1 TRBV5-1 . TGCGCCAGCAGCTTCCCACAGGGGGAGGGCTACACCTTC CASSFPQGEGYTF
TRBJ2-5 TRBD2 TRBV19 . TGTGCCTCGGGGGGGGGCCAAGAGACCCAGTACTTC CASGGGQETQYF
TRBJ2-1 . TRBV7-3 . TGTGCCAGCAGCTTATTGGGGGGTGGGAATGAGCAGTTCTTC CASSLLGGGNEQFF
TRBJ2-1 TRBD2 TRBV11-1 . TGTGCCAGCAAATTGGAAAGGTGGGAGCGGGGTGAGCAGTTCTTC CASKLERWERGEQFF
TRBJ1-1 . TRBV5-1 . TGCGCCAGCAGGGTCTGGGCAGGAGGGATCACTGAAGCTTTCTTT CASRVWAGGITEAFF
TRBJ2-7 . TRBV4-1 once TGCGCCAGCAGCCAAACCCCTCAGCGATTCATCTACGAGCAGTACTTC CASSQTPQRFIYEQYF
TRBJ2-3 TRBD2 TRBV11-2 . TGTGCCAGCAGCTTAGGGGTAGCGGGGGGTGTCATGGATACGCAGTATTTT CASSLGVAGGVMDTQYF
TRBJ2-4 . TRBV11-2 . TGTGCCAGCAGCTTAGTACCCGCGGGCACCGGCCCCCAGTACTTC CASSLVPAGTGPQYF
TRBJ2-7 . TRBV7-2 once TGTGCCAGCAGCTTGGGGTCCTTGGCGGGAAGAGGAAACGAGCAGTACTTC CASSLGSLAGRGNEQYF
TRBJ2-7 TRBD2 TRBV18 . TGTGCCAGCTCACCTCTTATGGCAGGACTAGCGGGAGGAGTCTCCTACGAGCAGTACTTC CASSPLMAGLAGGVSYEQYF
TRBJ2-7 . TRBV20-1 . TGCAGTGCTAGGGGGGCTTACGAGCAGTACTTC CSARGAYEQYF
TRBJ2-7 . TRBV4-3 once TGCGCCAGCAGCCCCAGGGGCGGATACGAGCAGTACTTC CASSPRGGYEQYF
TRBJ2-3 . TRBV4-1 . TGCGCCAGCAGCCAAGCGGGAATGACAGATACGCAGTATTTT CASSQAGMTDTQYF
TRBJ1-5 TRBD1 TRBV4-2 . TGTGCCAGCAGCCGTGGACAGGGGGATCAGCCCCAGCATTTT CASSRGQGDQPQHF